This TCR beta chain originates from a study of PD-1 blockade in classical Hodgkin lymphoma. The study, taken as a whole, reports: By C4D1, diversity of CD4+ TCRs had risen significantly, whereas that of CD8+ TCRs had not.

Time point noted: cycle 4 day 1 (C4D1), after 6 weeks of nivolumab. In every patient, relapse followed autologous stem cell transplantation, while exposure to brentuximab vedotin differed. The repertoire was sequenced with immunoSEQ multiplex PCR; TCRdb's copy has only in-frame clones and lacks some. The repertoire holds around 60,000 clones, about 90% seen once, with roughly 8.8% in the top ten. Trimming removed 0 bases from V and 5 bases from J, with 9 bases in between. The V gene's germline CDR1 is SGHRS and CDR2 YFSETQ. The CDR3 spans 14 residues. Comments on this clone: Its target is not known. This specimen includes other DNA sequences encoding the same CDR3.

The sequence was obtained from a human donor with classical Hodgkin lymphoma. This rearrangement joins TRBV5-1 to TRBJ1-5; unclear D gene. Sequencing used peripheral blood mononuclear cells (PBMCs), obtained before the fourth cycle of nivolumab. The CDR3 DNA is TGCGCCAGCAGCTTGGGTGGGAAGGATCAGCCCCAGCATTTT. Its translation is CASSLGGKDQPQHF.